A selection of T cell receptor beta chains follows, all from one sample in a study of vaccination effects on CD4 cells after COVID-19. Measured with immunoSEQ multiplex PCR; TCRdb has only the in-frame clones, and not every one. The data contain more than 20,000 clones, 60% to 75% of them seen just once; the ten biggest clones take up approximately 10%. Their antigens are not known. Sequenced here: CD4+ T cells from PBMCs cultured with HCoV-NL63 spike peptides, sampled after COVID-19 vaccination. These receptors all come from a human donor who received a COVID-19 vaccine. Each CDR3 is given with its conserved first and last residue. The order of the fields is J gene, D gene, V gene, CDR3 length, CDR3 protein. D genes are given only for firm matches.

J gene: TRBJ1-2
D gene: -
V gene: TRBV5-1
CDR3 length: 15
CDR3 protein: CASRPGTQANYGYTF

J gene: TRBJ2-4
D gene: -
V gene: TRBV6-5
CDR3 length: 15
CDR3 protein: CASSYYGGAKNIQYF

J gene: TRBJ2-7
D gene: TRBD1
V gene: TRBV6-5
CDR3 length: 14
CDR3 protein: CASSPTGGSSEQYF

J gene: TRBJ2-1
D gene: -
V gene: TRBV11-3
CDR3 length: 15
CDR3 protein: CASSLEQGDYNEQFF

J gene: TRBJ1-4
D gene: TRBD1
V gene: TRBV25-1
CDR3 length: 15
CDR3 protein: CASSVGGTGSEKLFF

J gene: TRBJ2-3
D gene: TRBD1
V gene: TRBV5-4
CDR3 length: 15
CDR3 protein: CASSLRTGDTDTQYF

J gene: TRBJ2-1
D gene: TRBD2
V gene: TRBV11-2
CDR3 length: 15
CDR3 protein: CASIISSGGVNEQFF

J gene: TRBJ2-3
D gene: -
V gene: TRBV5-1
CDR3 length: 15
CDR3 protein: CASSPEGGKSDTQYF

J gene: TRBJ1-3
D gene: -
V gene: TRBV6-5
CDR3 length: 14
CDR3 protein: CASSRGPSGNTIYF

J gene: TRBJ2-7
D gene: TRBD2
V gene: TRBV7-2
CDR3 length: 15
CDR3 protein: CASRRLAGGLGEQYF

J gene: TRBJ1-5
D gene: TRBD1
V gene: TRBV19
CDR3 length: 15
CDR3 protein: CASSRGGGANQPQHF